This entry lists 9 T cell receptor beta chains sequenced from one sample in a study of identical twins. TCRdb independently ran MiXCR on the 5' RACE reads; one entry per CDR3 protein. The data show about 810,000 distinct CDR3 sequences, 12% seen once. The same data also went into a second study, on yellow fever vaccine responses in identical twins.

The sample was PBMCs. The receptors here all came from a woman aged 18-30 years in good health.

CDR3 nucleotides: TGCGCCAGCAGCCGCGTTGTGGGGGAGCAGTACTTC. It encodes CASSRVVGEQYF. The J gene is TRBJ2-7, the V gene TRBV4-1; D unclear. Trimming removed 4 bases at V and 7 bases at J, with 11 bases between. The CDR3 contains 12 residues. Germline V lookup: CDR1 MGHRA, CDR2 YSYEKL.

The chain is built from TRBV2 and TRBJ2-5; no clear D. The CDR3 contains 16 residues. Germline V lookup: CDR1 SNHLY, CDR2 FYNNEI. With 4 bases removed from V and 0 bases from J, the gap between germline ends came to 15 bases. The CDR3 here is CASSGEIAAYQETQYF. CDR3 nucleotides: TGTGCCAGCAGTGGAGAAATAGCAGCGTACCAAGAGACCCAGTACTTC.

The chain links TRBV5-1 to TRBJ2-1; TRBD1 agrees at 7 bases. V shed 0 bases, J shed 6 bases, and the junction held 15 bases outside the gene matches. CDR3 length equals 18 residues. Germline V gives CDR1 SGHRS, CDR2 YFSETQ. CDR3 DNA: TGCGCCAGCAGCTTGGTCGCCGCCCGGGACAGCACGATCAATGAGCAGTTCTTC. Amino acids: CASSLVAARDSTINEQFF.

This clonotype appeared once. The rearrangement links TRBV2 to TRBJ2-4; the D gene is possibly TRBD2 (5 bases). Looked up from germline, CDR1 is SNHLY and CDR2 is FYNNEI. CDR3 length: 14 residues. The V gene lost 4 bases and the J gene lost 0 bases, with 7 bases spanning the gap. CDR3 protein: CASSVEGAKNIQYF. The CDR3, as DNA: TGTGCCAGCAGTGTTGAGGGAGCCAAAAACATTCAGTACTTC.

This clonotype was seen only a few times. The chain carries TRBV12-5 and TRBJ1-1; no definite D call. The CDR3 is 12 amino acids. Trimming cost V 1 base and J 4 bases, with 4 bases left between them. Germline CDR1 is LGHNT and CDR2 is FRNRAP. In DNA, the CDR3 is TGTGCTAGTGGTTTGGAGGGCACTGAAGCTTTCTTT. This encodes CASGLEGTEAFF.

V and J are TRBV5-6 and TRBJ2-5; D not certain. V dropped 4 bases and J dropped 4 bases, with 14 bases sitting between them. The V gene's germline CDR1 is SGHDT and CDR2 YYEEEE. CDR3 length equals 14 residues. The CDR3 protein is CASSRRSARETQYF. CDR3 sequence (DNA): TGTGCCAGCAGCCGCAGGTCCGCCCGAGAGACCCAGTACTTC.

The chain uses TRBV5-1 and TRBJ2-1; 7 nucleotides align to TRBD2. Trimming removed 0 bases from V and 4 bases from J; junction bases left unmatched: 7. Germline V gives CDR1 SGHRS, CDR2 YFSETQ. This CDR3 is 16 amino acids long. The CDR3 sequence is CASSLVGSGHYNEQFF. CDR3 coding DNA: TGCGCCAGCAGCTTGGTTGGTAGCGGGCATTACAATGAGCAGTTCTTC.

Ten or more counts support this clonotype. The chain combines TRBV6-1 with TRBJ2-7; D may be TRBD1 (6 bases). CDR1 MNHNS and CDR2 SASEGT come from the germline V gene. V was pared by 2 bases and J by 2 bases, with 10 bases between. The CDR3 loop spans 14 amino acids. CDR3: CASSEQGLPYEQYF. In DNA form, the CDR3 reads TGTGCCAGCAGTGAACAGGGGCTACCCTACGAGCAGTACTTC.

The rearrangement joins TRBV20-1 to TRBJ2-5; D possibly uses TRBD1 or TRBD2 (5 bases each). Trimming removed 0 bases from V and 5 bases from J, with 22 bases in between. The CDR3 is 17 residues long. Germline V gene data show CDR1 as DFQATT and CDR2 as SNEGSKA (reference sequence). The CDR3 sequence is CSARDLGLDKPGETQYF. The DNA for the CDR3 is TGCAGTGCTAGAGATCTCGGTTTGGACAAGCCGGGGGAGACCCAGTACTTC.